Presented here are 18 T cell receptor delta chains from one specimen sequenced in a study of gamma delta lymphoproliferative disorders and STAT genes. TCRdb reanalysed the multiplex PCR reads with CATT. The table lists a few thousand delta-chain clones, around 1.5% of them singletons, with 46% in the top ten. Genomic DNA from isolated PBMCs served as the sequencing template. Sequencing used blood. The receptor source for this set is a human donor in good health.

This clone was detected only a few times. TCRdb lists the protein of a much larger clone for this DNA, which differs at residue 9, so this is likely a read error; the protein given here is translated from the DNA itself. The chain has TRDV3 and TRDJ1; 9 bases align to TRDD3. The J segment lost 3 bases and the V segment lost 5 bases, leaving 10 bases of the junction unmatched. This CDR3 is built from 14 residues. Germline V gene data show CDR1 as TVYSNPD and CDR2 as GDNSRS (reference sequence). CDR3 DNA sequence: TGTGCCACCAGTCAGGGGGATACTCCCGATAAACTCATCTTT. Translated, it gives CATSQGDTPDKLIF. Supplemented by reference TRDV3 and TRDJ1, the full variable domain reads CDKVTQSSPDQTVASGSEVVLLCTYDTVYSNPDLFWYRIRPDYSFQFVFYGDNSRSEGADFTQGRFSVKHILTQKAFHLVISPVRTEDSATYYCATSQGDTPDKLIFGKGTRVTVEP.

The sample holds a few counts of this clone. The mismatch at residue 7 between this DNA's translation and the TCRdb protein of a much larger clone likely reflects a read error; the protein shown is translated from the DNA. The gene calls are TRDV3 and TRDJ1, with 7 bases identical to TRDD3. Germline CDR1 is TVYSNPD and CDR2 is GDNSRS (reference sequence). V lost 4 bases and J lost 4; bases outside the gene matches: 21. The CDR3 has 17 amino acids. The CDR3 sequence is CASNPPYKWGTDDKLIF. The CDR3 DNA is TGTGCCTCTAACCCCCCCTATAAGTGGGGGACCGACGATAAACTCATCTTT.

Points on this clone: This likely came from a read error, as a far larger clone is one base away. Other DNA variants within this sample encode the same CDR3. The chain couples TRDV2 to TRDJ3, with 8 positions matching TRDD3. CDR1 is GEAIGNYY and CDR2 is EKD in the germline V gene. The CDR3 covers 21 residues. V lost 1 base, J lost 1 base, and 14 bases stayed unmatched. The CDR3 coding sequence is TGTGCCTGTGACACGCTGCTGGGGGACAGCTACTCATCCTGGGACACCCGACAGATGTTTTTC. This encodes CACDTLLGDSYSSWDTRQMFF.

This clone showed up just a few times. A far larger clone is one base from this, pointing to a likely read error. The identical CDR3 is also encoded by other nucleotide sequences in the sample. The chain combines TRDV2 with TRDJ1, with a tentative D call TRDD3 (5 bases). The germline V gene has CDR1 GEAIGNYY and CDR2 EKD. With 4 bases removed from V and 4 bases from J, the gap between germline ends came to 15 bases. This CDR3 region has 14 residues. CDR3: CACDKVPGGDKLIF. The CDR3 bases are TGTGCCTGTGATAAGGTACCCGGGGGCGATAAACTCATCTTT.

This clone is medium-sized. At the DNA level, this CDR3 is encoded by other sequences in the same sample as well. The chain combines TRDV1 with TRDJ1; 12 bases are a match to TRDD3. The germline V gene has CDR1 TSWWSYY and CDR2 QGS. With 0 bases clipped from V and 0 bases from J, the junction kept 29 bases outside the gene matches. The CDR3 spans 26 residues. CDR3 amino acids: CALGELGGVFASGGYGPGWYTDKLIF. The CDR3 DNA reads as TGTGCTCTTGGGGAACTAGGAGGGGTGTTTGCTTCTGGGGGATACGGCCCAGGTTGGTACACCGATAAACTCATCTTT.

This clone was counted many times. This likely came from a read error, as a far larger clone is one base away. This sample includes further DNA sequences coding for the same CDR3. The chain employs TRDV3 and TRDJ1, with 7 bases that match TRDD3. Germline lookup yields CDR1 TVYSNPD and CDR2 GDNSRS (reference sequence). The trim removed 2 bases at V and 2 bases at J, leaving 20 bases unmatched. CDR3 length equals 18 residues. In DNA, the CDR3 is TGTGCCTTTCGGTTCCCGCCAGTCGGGGGATGGGGAACCGATAAACTCATCTTT. Its translation: CAFRFPPVGGWGTDKLIF.

About this clone: Just one base apart from a much larger clone, this may be a read error. V usage is TRDV3 and J usage is TRDJ1; the match to TRDD2 covers 8 bases. This CDR3 has 22 residues. The junction had 30 bases not matched to a gene; V was cut back by 3 bases and J by 0 bases. Germline V gene sequence: CDR1 TVYSNPD, CDR2 GDNSRS (reference sequence). This CDR3 is CALALPTPSTGRYTVYTDKLIF. The CDR3 nucleotides are TGTGCCTTGGCGCTTCCTACCCCATCCACTGGGAGATACACGGTATACACCGATAAACTCATCTTT.

This clone was detected only a few times. A read error likely explains why the TCRdb protein, taken from a much larger clone, differs from this DNA's translation at residue 12; the protein shown is translated from the DNA. The chain recombines TRDV3 with TRDJ1, with 11 positions matching TRDD3. CDR1 is TVYSNPD, CDR2 GDNSRS, per germline (reference sequence). This CDR3 has 17 residues. V was clipped by 4 bases and J by 3 bases; unmatched bases: 16. CDR3 amino acids: CACWGIPGGSYADKLIF. In DNA form, the CDR3 reads TGTGCCTGCTGGGGGATACCCGGCGGTTCGTACGCCGATAAACTCATCTTT.

As to this clone: This likely traces to a read error, being one base from a far larger clone. Additional DNA sequences in this sample encode the identical CDR3. The V and J genes are TRDV2 and TRDJ1; D is unclear. The CDR3 covers 16 residues. Per germline, CDR1 GEAIGNYY and CDR2 EKD. The CDR3 is CACDSLLRKYTDKLIF. CDR3 nucleotide sequence: TGCGCCTGTGACTCACTACTTAGGAAGTACACCGATAAACTCATCTTT.

With respect to this clone: A far more abundant clone sits one base away, making this likely a read error. The same CDR3 is also encoded by other DNA sequences in this sample. The chain joins TRDV2 to TRDJ1; 7 bases match TRDD3. Trimming at V came to 0 bases and at J to 5 bases, leaving 17 bases not matched to a gene. This CDR3 contains 18 residues. Germline CDR1 reads GEAIGNYY; CDR2 reads EKD. The CDR3, as DNA: TGTGCCTGTGACACCGTAATCACTGGAGGATACGAGAGTGATAAACTCATCTTT. Protein sequence: CACDTVITGGYESDKLIF.

Concerning this clone itself: TCRdb pairs this DNA with a much larger clone's protein that differs at residue 7, likely a read error; the protein shown was translated from the DNA. The chain uses TRDV2 and TRDJ1; D is possibly TRDD3 (5 bases). The CDR3 is 15 residues long. Germline V gene lookup returns CDR1 GEAIGNYY and CDR2 EKD. The germline V and J ends were trimmed by 2 bases and 3 bases, with 15 bases remaining between them. The CDR3 is CACDSVEDNPDKLIF. The CDR3 DNA is TGTGCCTGTGACAGCGTGGAGGATAACCCCGATAAACTCATCTTT.

In regard to this clone: The TCRdb record carries a much larger clone's protein, which differs from this DNA's translation at residue 11; a read error is the likely cause, and the protein listed here is the DNA translation. The chain couples TRDV2 to TRDJ1; D gene unclear. V was pared by 0 bases and J by 0 bases, with 22 bases between. CDR1 and CDR2 (germline): GEAIGNYY, EKD. The CDR3 runs to 19 residues. The CDR3 region is CACDTIPQAGGGYTDKLIF. For the CDR3, the DNA is TGTGCCTGTGACACCATACCCCAGGCGGGAGGCGGGTACACCGATAAACTCATCTTT.

This clone was counted only a few times. A far larger clone is only one base removed, so a read error is likely. Other DNA variants within this sample encode the same CDR3. The chain joins TRDV2 to TRDJ1; TRDD3 matches 10 bases. V trimming: 4 bases; J trimming: 2 bases; junction bases outside the gene matches: 9. The CDR3 has 16 residues. The V gene's germline CDR1 is GEAIGNYY and CDR2 EKD. The CDR3 coding sequence is TGTGCCTGTGATGGTCTACTGGGGGATTTAACCGATAAACTCATCTTT. It yields the protein CACDGLLGDLTDKLIF.

A remark on this clone: The amino acid sequence in TCRdb belongs to a much larger clone and departs from this DNA's translation at residue 8, likely a sequencing read error; the sequence shown is translated from the DNA. The chain joins TRDV2 to TRDJ1; TRDD3 matches at 7 bases. Germline CDR1 reads GEAIGNYY; CDR2 reads EKD. The CDR3 is made up of 16 amino acids. The trim removed 2 bases at V and 0 bases at J, leaving 8 bases unmatched. This chain's CDR3 is CACDNLGVKNTDKLIF. The CDR3 DNA sequence: TGTGCCTGTGACAACCTGGGGGTTAAGAACACCGATAAACTCATCTTT.

On this clone itself: Translating this DNA gives a protein that differs at residue 18 from the TCRdb one, which belongs to a much larger clone; a read error is likely, and the protein shown is this translation. The chain joins TRDV1 to TRDJ1; 7 bases agree with TRDD3. Per germline, CDR1 TSWWSYY and CDR2 QGS. J gave up 2 bases and V 1 base, and 34 bases lay outside the gene matches. CDR3 length: 25 residues. As DNA, the CDR3 is TGTGCTCTTGGGGAACATTACCCGTTCCTCCCAGTACTGGGGACCCGGGCCTCAAGGACCGATAAACTCATCTTT. This codes for CALGEHYPFLPVLGTRASRTDKLIF.

Comments on this clone: This likely stems from a read error, as it lies one base from a far larger clone. The identical CDR3 is also encoded by other nucleotide sequences in the sample. The chain employs TRDV1 and TRDJ1, with 11 bases identical to TRDD3. This CDR3 is built from 24 residues. Germline CDR1 is TSWWSYY and CDR2 is QGS. Germline trimming cut 0 bases from V and 0 bases from J; bases unmatched to any gene: 24. CDR3 DNA: TGTGCTCTTGGGGAACTGTTGTTCTACGCACTTAGTGGGGGATACGCAGTGTACACCGATAAACTCATCTTT. Translation: CALGELLFYALSGGYAVYTDKLIF.

This clone was observed a few times. Translating this DNA gives a protein that differs at residue 10 from the TCRdb one, which belongs to a much larger clone; a read error is likely, and the protein shown is this translation. The V gene is TRDV3, the J gene TRDJ1, with 9 bases fitting TRDD3. Germline V CDR1 and CDR2: TVYSNPD, GDNSRS (reference sequence). This CDR3 is built from 14 residues. The CDR3: CATSQGDTSEKLIF. CDR3 coding DNA: TGTGCCACCAGTCAGGGGGATACTTCCGAGAAACTCATCTTT.

Concerning this clone itself: This likely reflects a read error, since a far larger clone is one base away. The V and J genes are TRDV3 and TRDJ1; no reliable D call. Because TCRdb records no J gene, it was assigned here through a match of the DNA to germline. This CDR3 is built from 17 residues. The germline gives CDR1 TVYSNPD, CDR2 GDNSRS (reference sequence). Trimming pared 4 bases from V and 0 bases from J, leaving 24 bases between. The CDR3, as DNA: TGTGCCTCCATCTACCCGCAGGGTGCTGTGTACACCGATAAACTCATCTTT. Its protein product is CASIYPQGAVYTDKLIF. Full variable domain (rest looked up from reference TRDV3 and TRDJ1): CDKVTQSSPDQTVASGSEVVLLCTYDTVYSNPDLFWYRIRPDYSFQFVFYGDNSRSEGADFTQGRFSVKHILTQKAFHLVISPVRTEDSATYYCASIYPQGAVYTDKLIFGKGTRVTVEP.